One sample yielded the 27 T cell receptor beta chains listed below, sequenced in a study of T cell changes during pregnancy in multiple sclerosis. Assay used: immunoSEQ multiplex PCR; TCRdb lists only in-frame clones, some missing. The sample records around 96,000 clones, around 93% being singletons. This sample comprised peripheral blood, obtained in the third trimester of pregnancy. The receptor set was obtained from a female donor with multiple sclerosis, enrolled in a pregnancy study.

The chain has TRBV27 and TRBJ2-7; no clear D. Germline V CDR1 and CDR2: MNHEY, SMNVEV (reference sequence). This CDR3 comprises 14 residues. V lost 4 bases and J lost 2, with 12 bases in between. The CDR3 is CASSSHTKTYEQYF. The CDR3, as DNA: TGTGCCAGCAGTTCCCACACGAAGACCTACGAGCAGTACTTC.

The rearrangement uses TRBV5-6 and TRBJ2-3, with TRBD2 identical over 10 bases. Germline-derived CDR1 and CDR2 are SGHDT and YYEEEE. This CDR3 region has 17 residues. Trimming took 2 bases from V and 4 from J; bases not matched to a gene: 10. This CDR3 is CASSLIAGGDVSDTQYF. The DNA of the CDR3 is TGTGCCAGCAGCTTAATAGCGGGAGGTGATGTATCAGATACGCAGTATTTT.

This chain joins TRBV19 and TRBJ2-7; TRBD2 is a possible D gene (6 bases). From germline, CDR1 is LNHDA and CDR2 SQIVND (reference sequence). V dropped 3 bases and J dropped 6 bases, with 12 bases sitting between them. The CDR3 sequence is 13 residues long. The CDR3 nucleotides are TGTGCCAGTAGTATGGGACTCGGCGGCGAGCAGTACTTC. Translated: CASSMGLGGEQYF.

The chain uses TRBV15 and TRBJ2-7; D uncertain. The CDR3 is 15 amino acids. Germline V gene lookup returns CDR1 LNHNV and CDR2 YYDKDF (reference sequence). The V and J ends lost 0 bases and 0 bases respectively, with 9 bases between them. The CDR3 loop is CATSREETSSYEQYF. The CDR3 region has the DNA TGTGCCACCAGCAGAGAGGAGACTTCCTCCTACGAGCAGTACTTC.

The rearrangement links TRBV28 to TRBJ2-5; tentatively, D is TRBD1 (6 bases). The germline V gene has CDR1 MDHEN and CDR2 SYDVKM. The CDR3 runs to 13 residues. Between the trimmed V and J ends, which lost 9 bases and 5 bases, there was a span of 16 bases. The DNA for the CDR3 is TGTGCCAGTTGGGAAGAGGGGGACGAGACCCAGTACTTC. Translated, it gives CASWEEGDETQYF.

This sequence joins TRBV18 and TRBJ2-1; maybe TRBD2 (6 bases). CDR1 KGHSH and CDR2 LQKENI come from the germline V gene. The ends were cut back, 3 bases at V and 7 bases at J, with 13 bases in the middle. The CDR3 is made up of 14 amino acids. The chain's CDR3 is CASSPGLIMNEQFF. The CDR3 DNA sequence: TGTGCCAGCTCACCCGGACTAATTATGAATGAGCAGTTCTTC. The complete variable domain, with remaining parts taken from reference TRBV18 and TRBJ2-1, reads NAGVMQNPRHLVRRRGQEARLRCSPMKGHSHVYWYRQLPEEGLKFMVYLQKENIIDESGMPKERFSAEFPKEGPSILRIQQVVRGDSAAYFCASSPGLIMNEQFFGPGTRLTVL.

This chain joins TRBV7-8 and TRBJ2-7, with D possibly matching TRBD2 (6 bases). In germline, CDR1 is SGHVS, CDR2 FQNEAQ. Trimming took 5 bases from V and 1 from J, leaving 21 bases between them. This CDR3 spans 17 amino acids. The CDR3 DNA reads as TGTGCCAGCAGCCGCCCGAAGAATCCCGGGACTTCCTACGAGCAGTACTTC. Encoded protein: CASSRPKNPGTSYEQYF.

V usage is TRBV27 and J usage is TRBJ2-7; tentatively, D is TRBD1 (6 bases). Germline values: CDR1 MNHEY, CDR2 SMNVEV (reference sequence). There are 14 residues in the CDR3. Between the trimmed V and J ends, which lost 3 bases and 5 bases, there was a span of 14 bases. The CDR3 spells CASSFGQSGDEQYF. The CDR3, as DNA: TGTGCCAGCAGTTTCGGACAGTCAGGGGACGAGCAGTACTTC.

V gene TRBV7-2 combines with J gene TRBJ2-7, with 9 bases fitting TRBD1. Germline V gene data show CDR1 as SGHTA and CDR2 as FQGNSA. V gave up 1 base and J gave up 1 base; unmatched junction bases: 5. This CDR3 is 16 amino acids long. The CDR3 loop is CASSLDAGTGSYEQYF. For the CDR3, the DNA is TGTGCCAGCAGCTTAGATGCCGGGACAGGGTCCTACGAGCAGTACTTC.

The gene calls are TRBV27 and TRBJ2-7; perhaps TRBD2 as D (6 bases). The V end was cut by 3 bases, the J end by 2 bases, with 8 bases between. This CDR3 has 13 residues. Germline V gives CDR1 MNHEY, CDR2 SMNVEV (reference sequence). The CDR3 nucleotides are TGTGCCAGCAGTTTGGGAGGTCCCTACGAGCAGTACTTC. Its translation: CASSLGGPYEQYF.

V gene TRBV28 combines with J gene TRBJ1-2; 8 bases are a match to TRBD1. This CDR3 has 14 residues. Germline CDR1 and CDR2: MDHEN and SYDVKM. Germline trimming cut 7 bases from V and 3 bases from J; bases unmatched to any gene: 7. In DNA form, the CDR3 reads TGTGCCAGCAACCGACAGGGGAAAGACTATGGCTACACCTTC. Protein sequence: CASNRQGKDYGYTF.

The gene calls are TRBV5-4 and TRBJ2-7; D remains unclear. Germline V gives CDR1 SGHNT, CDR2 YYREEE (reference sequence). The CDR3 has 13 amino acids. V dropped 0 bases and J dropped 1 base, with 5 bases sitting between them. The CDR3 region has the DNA TGTGCCAGCAGCTTGGCCGGTTCCTACGAGCAGTACTTC. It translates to CASSLAGSYEQYF.

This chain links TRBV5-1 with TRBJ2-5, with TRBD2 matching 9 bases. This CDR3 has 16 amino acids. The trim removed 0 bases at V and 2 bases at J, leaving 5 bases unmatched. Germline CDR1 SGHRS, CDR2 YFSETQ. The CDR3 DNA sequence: TGCGCCAGCAGCTTGGCCGGGCTAGCGGGACAAGAGACCCAGTACTTC. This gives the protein CASSLAGLAGQETQYF.

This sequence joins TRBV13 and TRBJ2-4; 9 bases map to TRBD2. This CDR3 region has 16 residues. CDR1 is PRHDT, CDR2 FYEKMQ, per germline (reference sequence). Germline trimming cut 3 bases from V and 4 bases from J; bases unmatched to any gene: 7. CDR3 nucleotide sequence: TGTGCCAGCAGCTTGCGGGGGGGAAAGGAAAAAAACATTCAGTACTTC. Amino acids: CASSLRGGKEKNIQYF.

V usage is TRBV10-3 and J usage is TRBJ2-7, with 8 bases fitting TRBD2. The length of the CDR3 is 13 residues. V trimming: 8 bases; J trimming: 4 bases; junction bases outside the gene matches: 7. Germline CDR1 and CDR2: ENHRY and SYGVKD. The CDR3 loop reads CAILTSVDYEQYF. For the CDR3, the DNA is TGTGCCATCTTGACTAGCGTAGATTACGAGCAGTACTTC.

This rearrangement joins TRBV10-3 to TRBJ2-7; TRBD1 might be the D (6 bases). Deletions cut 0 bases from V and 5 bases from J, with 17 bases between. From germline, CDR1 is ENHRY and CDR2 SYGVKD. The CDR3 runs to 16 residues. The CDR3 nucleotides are TGTGCCATCAGTGAGTCGGGAACAGGGCGACTGCACGAGCAGTACTTC. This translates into CAISESGTGRLHEQYF.

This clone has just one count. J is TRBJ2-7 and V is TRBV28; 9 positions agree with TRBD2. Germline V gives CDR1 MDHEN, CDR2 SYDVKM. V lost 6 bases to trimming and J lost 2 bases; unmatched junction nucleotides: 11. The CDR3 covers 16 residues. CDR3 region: CASSLPGLALAYEQYF. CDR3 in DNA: TGTGCCAGCAGCCTCCCGGGACTAGCATTAGCCTACGAGCAGTACTTC. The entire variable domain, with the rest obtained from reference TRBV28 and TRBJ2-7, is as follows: DVKVTQSSRYLVKRTGEKVFLECVQDMDHENMFWYRQDPGLGLRLIYFSYDVKMKEKGDIPEGYSVSREKKERFSLILESASTNQTSMYLCASSLPGLALAYEQYFGPGTRLTVT.

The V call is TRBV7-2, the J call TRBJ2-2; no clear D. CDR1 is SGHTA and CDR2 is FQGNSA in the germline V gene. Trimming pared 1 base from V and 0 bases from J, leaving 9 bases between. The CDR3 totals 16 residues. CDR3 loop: CASSLGRIANTGELFF. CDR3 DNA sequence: TGTGCCAGCAGCTTAGGGAGAATCGCGAACACCGGGGAGCTGTTTTTT. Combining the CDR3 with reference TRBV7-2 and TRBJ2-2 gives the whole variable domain GAGVSQSPSNKVTEKGKDVELRCDPISGHTALYWYRQSLGQGLEFLIYFQGNSAPDKSGLPSDRFSAERTGGSVSTLTIQRTQQEDSAVYLCASSLGRIANTGELFFGEGSRLTVL.

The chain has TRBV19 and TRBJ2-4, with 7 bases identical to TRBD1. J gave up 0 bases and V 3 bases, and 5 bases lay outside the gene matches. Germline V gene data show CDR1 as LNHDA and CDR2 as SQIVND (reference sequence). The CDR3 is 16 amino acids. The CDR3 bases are TGTGCCAGTAGTATCTGGGACAGTTTAGCCAAAAACATTCAGTACTTC. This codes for CASSIWDSLAKNIQYF.

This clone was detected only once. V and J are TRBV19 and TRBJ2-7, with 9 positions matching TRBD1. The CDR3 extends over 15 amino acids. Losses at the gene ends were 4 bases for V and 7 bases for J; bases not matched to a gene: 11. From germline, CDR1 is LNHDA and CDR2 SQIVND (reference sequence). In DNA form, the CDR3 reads TGTGCCAGTAGTACCGACGGGACAGGGCTTCGGGAGCAGTACTTC. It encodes CASSTDGTGLREQYF.

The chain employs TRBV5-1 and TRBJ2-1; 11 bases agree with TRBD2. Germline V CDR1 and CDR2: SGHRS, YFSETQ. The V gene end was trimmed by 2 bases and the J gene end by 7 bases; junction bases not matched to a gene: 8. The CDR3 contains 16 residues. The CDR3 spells CASSFSGRASVNEQFF. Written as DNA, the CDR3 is TGCGCCAGCAGCTTTAGCGGGAGGGCCTCGGTAAATGAGCAGTTCTTC.

In nucleotides, the CDR3 is TGTGCCAGCAGTTTATGGCAGGGAGGCTACGAGCAGTACTTC. Translation gives CASSLWQGGYEQYF. V gene TRBV27 combines with J gene TRBJ2-7; D might be TRBD2 (6 bases). Germline V gives CDR1 MNHEY, CDR2 SMNVEV (reference sequence). This CDR3 has 14 residues. Trimming stripped 1 base from V and 3 bases from J, with 10 bases between.

As DNA, the CDR3 is TGCGCCAGCAGCTTGGGAGGGGCTAGCGGTGAGCAGTTCTTC. Translated, it gives CASSLGGASGEQFF. The genes are TRBV5-1 and TRBJ2-1, with 7 bases matching TRBD2. The germline V gene has CDR1 SGHRS and CDR2 YFSETQ. The CDR3 totals 14 residues. The trim removed 0 bases at V and 9 bases at J, leaving 6 bases unmatched.

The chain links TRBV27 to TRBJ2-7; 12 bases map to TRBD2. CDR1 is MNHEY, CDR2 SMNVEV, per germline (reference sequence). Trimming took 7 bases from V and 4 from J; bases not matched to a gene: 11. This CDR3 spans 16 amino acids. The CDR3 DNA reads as TGTGCCAGCACGGCTAGGACGACTAGCGGGAGTTACGAGCAGTACTTC. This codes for CASTARTTSGSYEQYF.

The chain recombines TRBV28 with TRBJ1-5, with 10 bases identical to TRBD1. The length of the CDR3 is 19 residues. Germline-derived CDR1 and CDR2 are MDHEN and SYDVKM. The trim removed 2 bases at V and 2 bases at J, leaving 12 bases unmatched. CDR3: CASSLNGQGVRAGNQPQHF. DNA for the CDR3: TGTGCCAGCAGTTTAAATGGACAGGGGGTGAGGGCAGGCAATCAGCCCCAGCATTTT.

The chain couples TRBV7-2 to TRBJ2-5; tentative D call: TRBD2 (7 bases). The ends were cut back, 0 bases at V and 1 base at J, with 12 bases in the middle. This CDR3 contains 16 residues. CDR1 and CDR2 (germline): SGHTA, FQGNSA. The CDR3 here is CASSLAEGGGQETQYF. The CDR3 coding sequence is TGTGCCAGCAGCTTAGCCGAGGGGGGGGGCCAAGAGACCCAGTACTTC.

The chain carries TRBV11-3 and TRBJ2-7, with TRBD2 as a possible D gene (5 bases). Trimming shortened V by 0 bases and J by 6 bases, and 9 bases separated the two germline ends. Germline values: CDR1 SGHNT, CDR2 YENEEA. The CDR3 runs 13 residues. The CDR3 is CASSLDQLGEQYF. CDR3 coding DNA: TGTGCCAGCAGCTTAGATCAACTAGGCGAGCAGTACTTC.